Shown below are 22 T cell receptor beta chains from a single sample sequenced in a study of response to subunit inactivated influenza vaccine. Each CDR3 protein gets one entry after TCRdb re-called the RT-PCR reads with MiXCR. This table has 600,000 to 850,000 distinct CDR3 sequences, 13% to 15% appearing once. The material was PBMCs from blood, obtained 14 to 15 days before vaccination. The receptors derive from a man aged 45-65 years who received an inactivated influenza vaccine.

This clonotype has a handful of counts. V is TRBV3-1 and J is TRBJ2-3; D remains unclear. V lost 1 base and J 0 bases, leaving 11 bases between the germline ends. Per the germline V gene, CDR1 is LGHDT and CDR2 is YNNKEL (reference sequence). The CDR3 is 16 residues long. CDR3 region: CASSQGPGRSTDTQYF. The DNA for the CDR3 is TGTGCCAGCAGCCAAGGCCCTGGGCGGAGCACAGATACGCAGTATTTT.

This clonotype was observed a few times. The chain is built from TRBV7-9 and TRBJ2-4, with D perhaps matching TRBD2 (5 bases). CDR3 length: 15 amino acids. The V gene's germline CDR1 is SEHNR and CDR2 FQNEAQ (reference sequence). Trimming removed 5 bases at V and 2 bases at J, with 13 bases between. The CDR3 protein is CASSEGSGTKNIQYF. The CDR3 nucleotides read TGTGCCAGCAGCGAAGGCTCGGGGACCAAAAACATTCAGTACTTC.

This clonotype was picked up a small number of times. The V call is TRBV15, the J call TRBJ2-1; perhaps TRBD1 as D (6 bases). Germline values: CDR1 LNHNV, CDR2 YYDKDF (reference sequence). V lost 3 bases and J 10 bases, leaving 22 bases between the germline ends. The CDR3 covers 16 residues. As DNA, the CDR3 is TGTGCCACCAGCAGGACCTTACAGGGCAGGTCGGGGGAGCAGTTCTTC. Translating gives CATSRTLQGRSGEQFF.

The rearrangement uses TRBV20-1 and TRBJ1-5; 8 bases agree with TRBD1. This CDR3 comprises 15 residues. CDR1 is DFQATT and CDR2 is SNEGSKA in the germline V gene (reference sequence). V lost 6 bases and J lost 0; bases outside the gene matches: 7. DNA for the CDR3: TGCAGTGCCAGACAGGGGTCGGATAGCAATCAGCCCCAGCATTTT. This encodes CSARQGSDSNQPQHF.

This clonotype was observed once. The chain couples TRBV29-1 to TRBJ2-4; D may be TRBD2 (6 bases). The CDR3 is 13 residues long. Germline CDR1 reads SQVTM; CDR2 reads ANQGSEA. Trimming stripped 0 bases from V and 8 bases from J, with 11 bases between. CDR3 bases: TGCAGCGTTGAAGACACTTGGAGGGACATTCAGTACTTC. Translating it yields CSVEDTWRDIQYF. The variable domain in full, with the rest retrieved from reference TRBV29-1 and TRBJ2-4, is SAVISQKPSRDICQRGTSLTIQCQVDSQVTMMFWYRQQPGQSLTLIATANQGSEATYESGFVIDKFPISRPNLTFSTLTVSNMSPEDSSIYLCSVEDTWRDIQYFGAGTRLSVL.

Ten or more counts support this clonotype. The chain joins TRBV4-2 to TRBJ2-1, with 7 positions matching TRBD1. This CDR3 has 17 residues. CDR1 and CDR2 from the germline V gene are LGHNA and YNFKEQ. V dropped 3 bases and J dropped 1; count of bases not matched to a gene: 9. CDR3 coding DNA: TGTGCCAGCAGCCAGGTCAGGCAGGGGGTTTCCTACAATGAGCAGTTCTTC. It yields the protein CASSQVRQGVSYNEQFF.

This clonotype was observed a handful of times. The chain joins TRBV20-1 to TRBJ2-7; 7 positions match TRBD1. This CDR3 is 14 amino acids long. Trimming at V came to 6 bases and at J to 1 base, leaving 9 bases not matched to a gene. In germline, CDR1 is DFQATT, CDR2 SNEGSKA (reference sequence). This CDR3 is CSAGRGQRSYEQYF. DNA for the CDR3: TGCAGTGCAGGAAGGGGACAGCGATCCTACGAGCAGTACTTC.

This clonotype was picked up many times. The CDR3 here is CASTVFQNTEAFF. CDR3 nucleotides: TGTGCCAGCACCGTATTCCAGAACACTGAAGCTTTCTTT. The chain combines TRBV6-2 or TRBV6-3 with TRBJ1-1; D is uncertain. CDR3 length: 13 residues. In germline, CDR1 is MNHEY, CDR2 SVGEGT. V lost 7 bases to trimming and J lost 1 base, with 10 bases between them.

The rearrangement uses TRBV29-1 and TRBJ1-1; perhaps TRBD1 as D (6 bases). The CDR3 length is 13 residues. The V and J ends lost 5 bases and 11 bases respectively, with 21 bases between them. CDR1 is SQVTM and CDR2 is ANQGSEA in the germline V gene. CDR3 sequence reads: CSVTGTHAIGAFF. CDR3 bases: TGCAGCGTTACAGGGACCCACGCAATCGGCGCTTTCTTT.

The sample holds many counts of this clonotype. The genes are TRBV20-1 and TRBJ2-1, with 9 bases lining up with TRBD1. The CDR3 sequence is 15 residues long. CDR1 is DFQATT and CDR2 is SNEGSKA in the germline V gene (reference sequence). After removal of 6 bases from V and 8 bases from J, the junction contained 14 bases not matched to a gene. CDR3 in DNA: TGCAGTGCCCCGCCCCCCACGGGACAGGGACATGAGCAGTTCTTC. Its protein is CSAPPPTGQGHEQFF.

V is TRBV7-2 and J is TRBJ2-2; TRBD1 might be the D (5 bases). Looked up from germline, CDR1 is SGHTA and CDR2 is FQGNSA. Between the trimmed V and J ends, which lost 5 bases and 5 bases, there was a span of 15 bases. The CDR3 contains 15 residues. For the CDR3, the DNA is TGTGCCAGCAGCCGACAGAGCCAGAAGACCGGGGAGCTGTTTTTT. Protein sequence: CASSRQSQKTGELFF.

The V gene is TRBV6-2 or TRBV6-3, the J gene TRBJ2-7, with D hard to call. The CDR3 is 13 residues long. V dropped 9 bases and J dropped 1 base, with 13 bases sitting between them. CDR1 is MNHEY, CDR2 SVGEGT, per germline. CDR3 DNA sequence: TGTGCCAGTACCTACGCAGTTTCCTACGAGCAGTACTTC. Its translation is CASTYAVSYEQYF.

This clonotype was observed a few times. This chain uses TRBV25-1 with TRBJ2-1, with 10 bases fitting TRBD2. With 5 bases clipped from V and 0 bases from J, the junction kept 25 bases outside the gene matches. The CDR3 is 23 amino acids. The V gene's germline CDR1 is MGHDK and CDR2 SYGVNS. The CDR3 sequence is CASSRGVGLAEKSKAISYNEQFF. The CDR3 DNA is TGTGCCAGCAGTCGGGGGGTAGGACTAGCGGAAAAGTCCAAGGCCATCTCCTACAATGAGCAGTTCTTC.

The gene calls are TRBV24-1 and TRBJ2-2; D gene unclear. Germline V gene sequence: CDR1 KGHDR, CDR2 SFDVKD. The ends were cut back, 5 bases at V and 0 bases at J, with 12 bases in the middle. The CDR3 has 16 amino acids. DNA of the CDR3: TGTGCCACCAGTGCTATCGACACTCCGAACACCGGGGAGCTGTTTTTT. Protein product: CATSAIDTPNTGELFF.

V gene TRBV5-1 combines with J gene TRBJ2-5, with TRBD2 matching over 8 bases. This CDR3 is built from 15 residues. Unmatched junction bases numbered 9, after V lost 4 bases and J lost 4 bases. CDR1 is SGHRS, CDR2 YFSETQ, per germline. Here the CDR3 reads CASSVSGSLGETQYF. The CDR3 nucleotides are TGCGCCAGCAGCGTGAGCGGGAGCTTGGGAGAGACCCAGTACTTC.

This chain joins TRBV20-1 and TRBJ1-4, with D perhaps matching TRBD1 (6 bases). CDR1 is DFQATT, CDR2 SNEGSKA, per germline (reference sequence). The germline V and J ends were trimmed by 5 bases and 7 bases, with 14 bases remaining between them. The CDR3 runs 13 residues. This CDR3 reads CSAFSGVAEKLFF. The CDR3, as DNA: TGCAGTGCTTTCTCAGGGGTGGCTGAAAAACTGTTTTTT.

A few counts support this clonotype. The chain links TRBV7-3 to TRBJ2-2, with D possibly being TRBD1 or TRBD2 (6 bases each). The ends were cut back, 5 bases at V and 0 bases at J, with 16 bases in the middle. The CDR3 has 17 amino acids. The germline CDR1 and CDR2 sequences are SGHTA and FQGTGA. The CDR3 DNA follows: TGTGCCAGCAGCCCAAAGGGGGGTCTTTCGAACACCGGGGAGCTGTTTTTT. Translation: CASSPKGGLSNTGELFF.

The rearrangement links TRBV30 to TRBJ2-7; 9 bases line up with TRBD2. Germline CDR1 and CDR2: GTSNPN and SVGIG (reference sequence). V lost 3 bases to trimming and J lost 2 bases; unmatched junction nucleotides: 2. This CDR3 region has 13 residues. The CDR3 sequence: CAWSGGRAYEQYF. CDR3 sequence (DNA): TGTGCCTGGAGCGGCGGGAGGGCCTACGAGCAGTACTTC.

This clonotype was recorded a few times. V usage is TRBV6-2 or TRBV6-3 and J usage is TRBJ2-4; TRBD2 aligns across 9 bases. CDR1 is MNHEY and CDR2 is SVGEGT in the germline V gene. J was trimmed by 2 bases and V by 5 bases; bases with no gene match: 4. The CDR3 runs to 15 residues. The chain's CDR3 is CASSRAGGSKNIQYF. CDR3 in DNA: TGTGCCAGCAGTCGAGCGGGGGGCTCCAAAAACATTCAGTACTTC.

This clonotype occurred many times. The chain combines TRBV5-1 with TRBJ2-7, with D perhaps being TRBD1 or TRBD2 (5 bases each). CDR1 and CDR2 from the germline V gene are SGHRS and YFSETQ. The CDR3 extends over 15 amino acids. Trimming left V 0 bases short and J 3 bases short, with 13 bases between. The CDR3 is CASSLVPGTHYEQYF. CDR3 coding DNA: TGCGCCAGCAGCTTGGTTCCCGGGACCCACTACGAGCAGTACTTC.

V usage is TRBV12-3 or TRBV12-4 and J usage is TRBJ2-1; TRBD1 matches 10 bases. V was clipped by 2 bases and J by 2 bases; unmatched bases: 3. The CDR3 is 16 amino acids. The CDR3 region has the DNA TGTGCCAGCAGTTTAATAGGACAGGGGGCCTACAATGAGCAGTTCTTC. The encoded protein is CASSLIGQGAYNEQFF.

V and J are TRBV9 and TRBJ2-3; 8 nucleotides match TRBD2. The germline V gene encodes CDR1 SGDLS and CDR2 YYNGEE. The CDR3 has 16 residues. The V segment lost 2 bases and the J segment 0 bases; nucleotides outside the gene matches: 5. The CDR3 DNA follows: TGTGCCAGCAGCGTGAGAGCGGGGGACAGCACAGATACGCAGTATTTT. The encoded protein is CASSVRAGDSTDTQYF. Combining the CDR3 with reference TRBV9 and TRBJ2-3 gives the whole variable domain DSGVTQTPKHLITATGQRVTLRCSPRSGDLSVYWYQQSLDQGLQFLIQYYNGEERAKGNILERFSAQQFPDLHSELNLSSLELGDSALYFCASSVRAGDSTDTQYFGPGTRLTVL.